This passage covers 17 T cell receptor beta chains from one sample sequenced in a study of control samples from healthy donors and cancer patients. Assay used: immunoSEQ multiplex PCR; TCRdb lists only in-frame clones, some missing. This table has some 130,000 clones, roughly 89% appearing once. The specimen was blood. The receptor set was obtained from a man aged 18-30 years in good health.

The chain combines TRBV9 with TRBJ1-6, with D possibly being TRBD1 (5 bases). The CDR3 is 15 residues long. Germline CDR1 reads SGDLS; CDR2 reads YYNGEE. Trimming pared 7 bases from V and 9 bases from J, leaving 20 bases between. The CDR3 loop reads CASSLKGEGISPLHF. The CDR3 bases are TGTGCCAGCTCTCTTAAAGGGGAGGGCATTTCACCCCTCCACTTT.

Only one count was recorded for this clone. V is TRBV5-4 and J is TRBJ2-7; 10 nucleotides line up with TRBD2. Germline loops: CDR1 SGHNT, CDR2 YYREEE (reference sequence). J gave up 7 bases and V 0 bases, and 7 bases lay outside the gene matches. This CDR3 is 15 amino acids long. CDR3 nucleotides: TGTGCCAGCAGCTTGGTACTAGCGGGGTTTCAGGAGCAGTACTTC. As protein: CASSLVLAGFQEQYF.

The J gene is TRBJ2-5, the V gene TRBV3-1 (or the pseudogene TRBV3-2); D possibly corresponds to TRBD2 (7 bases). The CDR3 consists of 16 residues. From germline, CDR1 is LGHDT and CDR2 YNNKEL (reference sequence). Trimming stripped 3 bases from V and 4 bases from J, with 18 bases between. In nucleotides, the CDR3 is TGTGCCAGCAGCCAGAACATCGGGGGGCCTCGAGAGACCCAGTACTTC. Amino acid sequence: CASSQNIGGPRETQYF.

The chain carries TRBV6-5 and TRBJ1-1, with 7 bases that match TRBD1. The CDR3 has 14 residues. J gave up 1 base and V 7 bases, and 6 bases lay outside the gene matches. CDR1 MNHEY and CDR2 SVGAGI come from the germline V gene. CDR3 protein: CASTPGGGNTEAFF. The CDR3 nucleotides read TGTGCCAGCACGCCAGGGGGAGGGAACACTGAAGCTTTCTTT.

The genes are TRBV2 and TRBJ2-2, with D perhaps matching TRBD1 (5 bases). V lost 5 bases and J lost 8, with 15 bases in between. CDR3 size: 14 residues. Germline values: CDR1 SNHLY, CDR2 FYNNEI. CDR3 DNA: TGTGCCAGCAGTCCCGACAGCCGGAAAGGGGAGCTGTTTTTT. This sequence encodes CASSPDSRKGELFF.

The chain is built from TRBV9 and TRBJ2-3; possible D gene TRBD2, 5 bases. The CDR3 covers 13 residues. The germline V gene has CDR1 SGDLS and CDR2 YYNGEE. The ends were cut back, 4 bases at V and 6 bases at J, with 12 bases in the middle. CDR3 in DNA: TGTGCCAGCAGCCCCTTCCCGGGGGATACGCAGTATTTT. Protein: CASSPFPGDTQYF.

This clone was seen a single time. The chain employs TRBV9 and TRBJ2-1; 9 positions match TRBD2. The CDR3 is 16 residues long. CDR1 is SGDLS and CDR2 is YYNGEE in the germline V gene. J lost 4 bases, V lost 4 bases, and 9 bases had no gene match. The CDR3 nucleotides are TGTGCCAGCAGCCCAGGCGGGCGGGGGGGGTACAATGAGCAGTTCTTC. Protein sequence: CASSPGGRGGYNEQFF.

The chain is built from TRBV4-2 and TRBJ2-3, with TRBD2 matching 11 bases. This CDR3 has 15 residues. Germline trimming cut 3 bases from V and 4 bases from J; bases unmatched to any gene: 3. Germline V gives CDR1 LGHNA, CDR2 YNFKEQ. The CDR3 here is CASSQTSGVADTQYF. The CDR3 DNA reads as TGTGCCAGCAGCCAGACTAGCGGGGTTGCAGATACGCAGTATTTT.

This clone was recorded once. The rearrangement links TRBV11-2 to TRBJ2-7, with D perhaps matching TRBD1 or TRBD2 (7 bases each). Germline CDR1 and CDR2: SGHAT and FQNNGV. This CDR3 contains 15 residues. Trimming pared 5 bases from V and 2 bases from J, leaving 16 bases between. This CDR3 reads CASSPGGDSPYEQYF. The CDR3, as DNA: TGTGCCAGCAGCCCTGGGGGGGACAGCCCCTACGAGCAGTACTTC.

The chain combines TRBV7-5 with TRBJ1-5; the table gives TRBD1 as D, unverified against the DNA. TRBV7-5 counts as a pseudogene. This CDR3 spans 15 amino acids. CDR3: CARTVDRGGNQPQHF. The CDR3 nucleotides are TGTGCCAGAACCGTGGACAGGGGAGGCAATCAGCCCCAGCATTTT.

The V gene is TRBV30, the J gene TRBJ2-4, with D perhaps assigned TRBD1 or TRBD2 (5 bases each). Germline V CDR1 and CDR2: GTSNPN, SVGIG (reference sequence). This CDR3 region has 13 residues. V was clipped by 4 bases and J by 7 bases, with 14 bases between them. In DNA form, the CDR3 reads TGTGCCTGGAACCGCCGGGACCTTAACATTCAGTACTTC. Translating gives CAWNRRDLNIQYF.

CDR3: CASSSAVGQDYEQYF. The CDR3 region has the DNA TGCGCCAGCAGCTCAGCGGTGGGACAAGACTACGAGCAGTACTTC. The rearrangement links TRBV5-1 to TRBJ2-7; TRBD1 might be the D (6 bases). The germline V gene has CDR1 SGHRS and CDR2 YFSETQ. Trimming took 3 bases from V and 3 from J, leaving 16 bases between them. The CDR3 is 15 amino acids.

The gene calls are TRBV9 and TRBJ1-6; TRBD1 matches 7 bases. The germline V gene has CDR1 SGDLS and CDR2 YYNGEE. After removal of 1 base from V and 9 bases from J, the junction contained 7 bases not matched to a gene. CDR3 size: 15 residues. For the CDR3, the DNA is TGTGCCAGCAGCGTAAAGGGGGCGGGGGGTTCACCCCTCCACTTT. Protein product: CASSVKGAGGSPLHF.

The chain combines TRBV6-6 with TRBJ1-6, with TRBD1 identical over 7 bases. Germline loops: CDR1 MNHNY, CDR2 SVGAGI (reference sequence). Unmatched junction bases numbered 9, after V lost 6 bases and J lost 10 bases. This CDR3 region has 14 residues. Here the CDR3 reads CASSYRGQSSPLHF. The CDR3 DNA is TGTGCCAGCAGCTACAGGGGACAGTCATCACCCCTCCACTTT.

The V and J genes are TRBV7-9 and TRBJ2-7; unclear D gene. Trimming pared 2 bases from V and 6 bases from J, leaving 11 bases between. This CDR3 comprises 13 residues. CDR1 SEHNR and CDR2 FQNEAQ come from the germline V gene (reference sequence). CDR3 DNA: TGTGCCAGCAGCTTACCTGTCGGTGTCGAGCAGTACTTC. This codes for CASSLPVGVEQYF.

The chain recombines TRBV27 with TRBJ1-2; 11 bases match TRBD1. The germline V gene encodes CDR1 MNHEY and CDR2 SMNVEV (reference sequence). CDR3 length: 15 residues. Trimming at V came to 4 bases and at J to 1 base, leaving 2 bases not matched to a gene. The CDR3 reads CASSSGTGGNYGYTF. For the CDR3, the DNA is TGTGCCAGCAGTTCGGGGACAGGGGGTAACTATGGCTACACCTTC.

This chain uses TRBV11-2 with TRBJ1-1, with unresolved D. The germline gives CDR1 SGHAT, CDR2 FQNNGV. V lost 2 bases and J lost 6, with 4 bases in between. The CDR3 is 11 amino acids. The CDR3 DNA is TGTGCCAGCAGCTTAAAGGCTGAAGCTTTCTTT. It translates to CASSLKAEAFF.